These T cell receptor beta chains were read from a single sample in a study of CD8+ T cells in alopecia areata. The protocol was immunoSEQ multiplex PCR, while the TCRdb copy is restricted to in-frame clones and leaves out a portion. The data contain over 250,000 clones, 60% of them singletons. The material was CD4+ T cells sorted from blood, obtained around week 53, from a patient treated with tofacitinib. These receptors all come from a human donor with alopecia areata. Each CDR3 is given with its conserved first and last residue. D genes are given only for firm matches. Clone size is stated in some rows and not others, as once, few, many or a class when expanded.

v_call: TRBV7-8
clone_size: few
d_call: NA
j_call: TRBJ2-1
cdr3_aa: CASSLAGTNEQFF
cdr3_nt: TGTGCCAGCAGCTTAGCCGGGACCAATGAGCAGTTCTTC

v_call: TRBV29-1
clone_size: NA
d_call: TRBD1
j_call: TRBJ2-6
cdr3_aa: CSATGTGGAGANVLTF
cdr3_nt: TGCAGCGCTACCGGGACAGGGGGCGCTGGGGCCAACGTCCTGACTTTC

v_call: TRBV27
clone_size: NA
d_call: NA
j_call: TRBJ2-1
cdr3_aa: CASSFGGSDEQFF
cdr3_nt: TGTGCCAGCAGTTTTGGAGGATCGGATGAGCAGTTCTTC

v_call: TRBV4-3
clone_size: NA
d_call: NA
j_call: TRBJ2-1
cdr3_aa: CASSQDYRANSYNEQFF
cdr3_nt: TGCGCCAGCAGCCAAGATTACAGGGCCAACTCCTACAATGAGCAGTTCTTC

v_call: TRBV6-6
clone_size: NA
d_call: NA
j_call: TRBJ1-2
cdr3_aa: CASSYSQGDYGYTF
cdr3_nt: TGTGCCAGCAGTTACTCGCAGGGTGACTATGGCTACACCTTC

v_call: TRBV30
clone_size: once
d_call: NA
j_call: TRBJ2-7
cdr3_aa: CAWSLDTYEQYF
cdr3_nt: TGTGCCTGGAGCTTAGATACCTACGAGCAGTACTTC

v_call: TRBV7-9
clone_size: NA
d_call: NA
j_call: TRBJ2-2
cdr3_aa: CASSSRGARRNTGELFF
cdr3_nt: TGTGCCAGCAGCTCTAGGGGGGCACGGAGGAACACCGGGGAGCTGTTTTTT

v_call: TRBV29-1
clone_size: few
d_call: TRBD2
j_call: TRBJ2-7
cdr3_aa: CSHRTSSYEQYF
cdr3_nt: TGCAGCCACAGGACTAGCTCCTACGAGCAGTACTTC

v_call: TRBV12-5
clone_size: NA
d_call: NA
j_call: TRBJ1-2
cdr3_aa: CASGFAGGVRGYTF
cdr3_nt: TGTGCTAGTGGTTTTGCCGGGGGCGTTCGTGGCTACACCTTC

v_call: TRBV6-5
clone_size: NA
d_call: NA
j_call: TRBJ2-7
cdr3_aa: CASSSTDRYSYEQYF
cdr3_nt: TGTGCCAGCAGTTCTACCGACCGATACTCCTACGAGCAGTACTTC

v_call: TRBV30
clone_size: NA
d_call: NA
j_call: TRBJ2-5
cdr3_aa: CAWSVTQETQYF
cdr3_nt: TGTGCCTGGAGTGTAACACAAGAGACCCAGTACTTC

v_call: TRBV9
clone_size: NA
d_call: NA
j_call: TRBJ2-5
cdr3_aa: CASNPEGEETQYF
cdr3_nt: TGTGCCAGTAACCCTGAGGGGGAAGAGACCCAGTACTTC

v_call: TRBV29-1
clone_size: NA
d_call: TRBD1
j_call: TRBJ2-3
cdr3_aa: CSVHGQGSDTQYF
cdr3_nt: TGCAGCGTCCATGGACAGGGGAGCGATACGCAGTATTTT

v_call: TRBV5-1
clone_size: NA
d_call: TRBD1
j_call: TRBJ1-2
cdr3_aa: CASSLAGGDYGYTF
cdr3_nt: TGCGCCAGCAGCTTGGCAGGGGGCGACTATGGCTACACCTTC

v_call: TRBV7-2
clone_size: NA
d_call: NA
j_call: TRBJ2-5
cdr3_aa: CASSFLGTATQYF
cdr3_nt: TGTGCCAGCAGCTTTTTGGGGACGGCGACCCAGTACTTC

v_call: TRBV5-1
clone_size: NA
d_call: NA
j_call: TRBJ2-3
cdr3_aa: CASSFGATDTQYF
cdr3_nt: TGCGCCAGCAGCTTTGGGGCCACAGATACGCAGTATTTT

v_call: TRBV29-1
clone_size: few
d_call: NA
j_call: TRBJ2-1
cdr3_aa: CSALGLHGYNEQFF
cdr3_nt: TGCAGCGCTTTAGGACTACATGGGTACAATGAGCAGTTCTTC

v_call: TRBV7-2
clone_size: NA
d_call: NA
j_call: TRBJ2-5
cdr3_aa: CASSLGYRERGETQYF
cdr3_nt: TGTGCCAGCAGCTTAGGCTACAGGGAACGAGGGGAGACCCAGTACTTC

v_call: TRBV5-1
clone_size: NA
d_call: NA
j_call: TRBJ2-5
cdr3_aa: CASSLGWAQETQYF
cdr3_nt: TGCGCCAGCAGCTTGGGGTGGGCGCAAGAGACCCAGTACTTC